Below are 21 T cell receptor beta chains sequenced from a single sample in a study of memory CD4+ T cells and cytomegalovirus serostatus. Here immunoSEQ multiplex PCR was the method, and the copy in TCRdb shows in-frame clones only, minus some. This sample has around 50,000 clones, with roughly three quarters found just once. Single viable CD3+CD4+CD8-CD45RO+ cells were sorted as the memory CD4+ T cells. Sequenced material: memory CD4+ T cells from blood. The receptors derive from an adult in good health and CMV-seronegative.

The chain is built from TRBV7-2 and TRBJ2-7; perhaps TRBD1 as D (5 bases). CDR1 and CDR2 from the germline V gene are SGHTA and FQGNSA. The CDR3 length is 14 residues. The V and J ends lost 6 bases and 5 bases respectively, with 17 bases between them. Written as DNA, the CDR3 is TGTGCCAGCAGATCCGGGCAGGGCCATGACGAGCAGTACTTC. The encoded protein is CASRSGQGHDEQYF.

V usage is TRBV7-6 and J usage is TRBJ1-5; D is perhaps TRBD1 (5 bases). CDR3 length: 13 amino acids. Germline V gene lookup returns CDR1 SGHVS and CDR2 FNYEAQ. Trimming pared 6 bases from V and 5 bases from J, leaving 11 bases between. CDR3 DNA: TGTGCCAGCAGTTCCAGGGCCGATCAGCCCCAGCATTTT. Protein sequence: CASSSRADQPQHF.

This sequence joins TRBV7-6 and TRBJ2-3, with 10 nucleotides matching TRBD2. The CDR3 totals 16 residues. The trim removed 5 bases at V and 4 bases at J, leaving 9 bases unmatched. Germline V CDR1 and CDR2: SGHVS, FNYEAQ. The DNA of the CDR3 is TGTGCCAGCAGCAAAGGGCTAGCGGGAGTTGCAGATACGCAGTATTTT. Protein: CASSKGLAGVADTQYF.

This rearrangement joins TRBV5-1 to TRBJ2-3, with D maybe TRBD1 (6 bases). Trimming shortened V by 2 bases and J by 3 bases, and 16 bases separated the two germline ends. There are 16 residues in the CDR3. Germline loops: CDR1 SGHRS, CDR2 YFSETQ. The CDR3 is CASSFGLGASTDTQYF. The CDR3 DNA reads TGCGCCAGCAGCTTCGGATTGGGGGCTTCGACAGATACGCAGTATTTT.

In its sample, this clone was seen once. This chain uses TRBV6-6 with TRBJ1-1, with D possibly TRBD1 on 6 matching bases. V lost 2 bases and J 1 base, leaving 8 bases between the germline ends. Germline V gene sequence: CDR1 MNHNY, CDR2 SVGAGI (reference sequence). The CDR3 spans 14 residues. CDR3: CASSYLQGNTEAFF. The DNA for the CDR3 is TGTGCCAGCAGTTACCTACAGGGGAACACTGAAGCTTTCTTT.

The CDR3 nucleotides read TGCGCCAGCAGAAGTGGGACAGACCTACTGGGCGAGCAGTACTTC. Amino acid sequence: CASRSGTDLLGEQYF. This chain uses TRBV5-1 with TRBJ2-7, with 7 bases lining up with TRBD1. The CDR3 is 15 residues long. The V and J ends lost 5 bases and 6 bases, in that order; junction bases with no gene match: 14. Germline CDR1 reads SGHRS; CDR2 reads YFSETQ.

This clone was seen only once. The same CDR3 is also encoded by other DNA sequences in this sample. Here the CDR3 reads CASSEAYEQYF. DNA of the CDR3: TGCGCCAGCAGCGAGGCCTACGAGCAGTACTTC. The chain links TRBV5-1 to TRBJ2-7, with D uncertain. CDR3 length equals 11 residues. Germline-derived CDR1 and CDR2 are SGHRS and YFSETQ. V was shortened by 4 bases and J by 2 bases, with 4 bases between the two germline ends.

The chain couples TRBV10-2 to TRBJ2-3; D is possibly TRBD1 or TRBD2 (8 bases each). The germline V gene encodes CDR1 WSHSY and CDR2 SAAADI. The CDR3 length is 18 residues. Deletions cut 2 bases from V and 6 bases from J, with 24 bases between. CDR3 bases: TGCGCCAGCAGTGAGCCCCTTACAAATAGCGGGACAGGTGATACGCAGTATTTT. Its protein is CASSEPLTNSGTGDTQYF.

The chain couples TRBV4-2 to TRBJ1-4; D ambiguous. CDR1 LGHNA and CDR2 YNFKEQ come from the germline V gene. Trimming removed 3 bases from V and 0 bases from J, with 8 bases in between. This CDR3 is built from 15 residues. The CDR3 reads CASSQGYSTNEKLFF. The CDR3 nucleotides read TGTGCCAGCAGCCAGGGCTACTCAACTAATGAAAAACTGTTTTTT.

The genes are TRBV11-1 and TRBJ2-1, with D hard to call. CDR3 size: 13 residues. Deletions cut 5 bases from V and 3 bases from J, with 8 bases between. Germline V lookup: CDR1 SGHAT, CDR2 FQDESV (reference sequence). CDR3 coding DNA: TGTGCCAGCAGCCCCTCCCGCTACAATGAGCAGTTCTTC. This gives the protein CASSPSRYNEQFF.

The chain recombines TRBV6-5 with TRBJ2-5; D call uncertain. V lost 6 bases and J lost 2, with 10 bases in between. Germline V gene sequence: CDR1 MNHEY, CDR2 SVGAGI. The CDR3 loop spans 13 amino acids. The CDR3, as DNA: TGTGCCAGCAGACTGTACTCTCAAGAGACCCAGTACTTC. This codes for CASRLYSQETQYF.

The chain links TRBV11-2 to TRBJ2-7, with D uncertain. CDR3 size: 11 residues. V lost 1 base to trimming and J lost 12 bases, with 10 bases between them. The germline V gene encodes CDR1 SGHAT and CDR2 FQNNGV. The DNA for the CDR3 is TGTGCCAGCAGCTTAGGAGCTCTTGCGTACTTC. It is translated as CASSLGALAYF.

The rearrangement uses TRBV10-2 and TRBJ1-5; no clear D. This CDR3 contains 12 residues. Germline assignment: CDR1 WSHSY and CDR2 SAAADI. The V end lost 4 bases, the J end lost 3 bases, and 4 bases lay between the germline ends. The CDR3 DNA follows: TGCGCCAGCAGTGGGATCAATCAGCCCCAGCATTTT. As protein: CASSGINQPQHF.

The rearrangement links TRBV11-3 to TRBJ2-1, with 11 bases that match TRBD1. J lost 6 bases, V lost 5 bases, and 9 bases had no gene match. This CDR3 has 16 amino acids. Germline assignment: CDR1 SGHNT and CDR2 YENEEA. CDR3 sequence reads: CASSERTGGLGNEQFF. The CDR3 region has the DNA TGTGCCAGCAGCGAGAGGACAGGGGGCTTAGGCAATGAGCAGTTCTTC. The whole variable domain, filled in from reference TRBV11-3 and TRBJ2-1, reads EAGVVQSPRYKIIEKKQPVAFWCNPISGHNTLYWYLQNLGQGPELLIRYENEEAVDDSQLPKDRFSAERLKGVDSTLKIQPAELGDSAVYLCASSERTGGLGNEQFFGPGTRLTVL.

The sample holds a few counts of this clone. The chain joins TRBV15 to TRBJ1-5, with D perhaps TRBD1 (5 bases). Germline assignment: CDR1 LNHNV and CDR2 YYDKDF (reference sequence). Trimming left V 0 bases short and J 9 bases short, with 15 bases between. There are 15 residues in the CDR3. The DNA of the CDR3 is TGTGCCACCAGCAGAGAAGGGACCAAGGATTGGCCCCAGCATTTT. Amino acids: CATSREGTKDWPQHF. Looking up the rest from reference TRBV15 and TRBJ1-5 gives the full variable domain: DAMVIQNPRYQVTQFGKPVTLSCSQTLNHNVMYWYQQKSSQAPKLLFHYYDKDFNNEADTPDNFQSRRPNTSFCFLDIRSPGLGDTAMYLCATSREGTKDWPQHFGDGTRLSIL.

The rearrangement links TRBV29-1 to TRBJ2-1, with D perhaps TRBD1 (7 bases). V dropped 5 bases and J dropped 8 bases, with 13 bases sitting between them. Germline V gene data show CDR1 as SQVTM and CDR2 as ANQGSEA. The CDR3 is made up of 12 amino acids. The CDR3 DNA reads TGCAGCGTTTCAGGGGGGCGCGATGAGCAGTTCTTC. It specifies CSVSGGRDEQFF.

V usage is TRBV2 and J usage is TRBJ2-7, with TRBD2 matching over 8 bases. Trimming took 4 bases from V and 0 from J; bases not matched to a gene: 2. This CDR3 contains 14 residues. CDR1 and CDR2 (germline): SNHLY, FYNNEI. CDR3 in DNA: TGTGCCAGCAGTGTAAGCGGGAGCTCCTACGAGCAGTACTTC. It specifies CASSVSGSSYEQYF.

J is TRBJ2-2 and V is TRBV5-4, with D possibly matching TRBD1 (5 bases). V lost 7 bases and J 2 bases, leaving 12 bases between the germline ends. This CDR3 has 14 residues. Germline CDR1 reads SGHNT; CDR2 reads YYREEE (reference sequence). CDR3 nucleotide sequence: TGTGCCAGCTCAGGCCGGACAAACACCGGGGAGCTGTTTTTT. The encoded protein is CASSGRTNTGELFF.

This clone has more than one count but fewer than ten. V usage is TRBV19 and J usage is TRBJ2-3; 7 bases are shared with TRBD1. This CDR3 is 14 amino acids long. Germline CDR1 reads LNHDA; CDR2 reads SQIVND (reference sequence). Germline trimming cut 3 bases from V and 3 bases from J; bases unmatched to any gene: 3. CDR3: CASSMGTETDTQYF. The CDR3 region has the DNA TGTGCCAGTAGTATGGGGACAGAAACAGATACGCAGTATTTT.

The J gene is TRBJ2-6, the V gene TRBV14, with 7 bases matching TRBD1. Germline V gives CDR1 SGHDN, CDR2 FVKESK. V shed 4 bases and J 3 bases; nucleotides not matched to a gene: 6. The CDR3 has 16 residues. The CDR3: CASSLGGLGGANVLTF. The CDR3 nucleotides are TGTGCCAGCAGCCTAGGGGGCTTGGGTGGGGCCAACGTCCTGACTTTC.

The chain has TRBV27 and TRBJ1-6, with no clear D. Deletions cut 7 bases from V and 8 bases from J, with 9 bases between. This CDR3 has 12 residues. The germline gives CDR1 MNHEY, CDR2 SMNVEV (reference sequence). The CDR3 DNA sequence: TGTGCCAGCAAGTATCTTCATTCACCCCTCCACTTT. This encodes CASKYLHSPLHF.